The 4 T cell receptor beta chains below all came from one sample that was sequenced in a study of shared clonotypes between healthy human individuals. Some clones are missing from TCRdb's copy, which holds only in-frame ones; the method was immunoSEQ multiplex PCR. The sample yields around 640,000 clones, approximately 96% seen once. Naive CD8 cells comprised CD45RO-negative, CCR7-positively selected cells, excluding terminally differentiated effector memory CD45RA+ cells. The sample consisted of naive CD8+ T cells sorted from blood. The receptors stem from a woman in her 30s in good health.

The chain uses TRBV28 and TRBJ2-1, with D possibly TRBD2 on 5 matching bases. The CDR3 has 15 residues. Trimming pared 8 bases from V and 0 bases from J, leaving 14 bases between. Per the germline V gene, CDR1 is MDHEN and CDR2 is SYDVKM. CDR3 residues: CASVATDSSYNEQFF. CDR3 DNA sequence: TGTGCCAGCGTCGCCACGGACTCCTCCTACAATGAGCAGTTCTTC.

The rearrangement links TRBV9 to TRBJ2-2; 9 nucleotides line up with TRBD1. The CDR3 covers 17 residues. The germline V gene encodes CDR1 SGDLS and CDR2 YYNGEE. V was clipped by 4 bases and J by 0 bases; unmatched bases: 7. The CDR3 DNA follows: TGTGCCAGCAGCCAGAACCGGGACAGGGCGAACACCGGGGAGCTGTTTTTT. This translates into CASSQNRDRANTGELFF.

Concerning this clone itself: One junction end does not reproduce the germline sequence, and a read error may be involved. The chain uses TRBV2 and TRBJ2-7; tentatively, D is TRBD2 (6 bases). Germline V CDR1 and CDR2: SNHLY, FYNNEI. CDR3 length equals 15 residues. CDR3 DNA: TGTGCCAGCACTCCCACACGGGGACTCTCCCACGAGCAGTACTTC. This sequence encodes CASTPTRGLSHEQYF.

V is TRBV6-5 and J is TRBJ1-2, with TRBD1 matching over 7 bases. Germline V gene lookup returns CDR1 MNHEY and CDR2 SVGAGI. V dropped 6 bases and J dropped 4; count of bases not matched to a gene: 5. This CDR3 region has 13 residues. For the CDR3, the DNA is TGTGCCAGCAGATTCACAGGGGTCTATGGCTACACCTTC. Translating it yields CASRFTGVYGYTF.